Listed here are 20 T cell receptor beta chains from one sample, sequenced in a study of identical twins. A single record per CDR3 protein comes from TCRdb applying MiXCR to the 5' RACE reads. This sample has 1.5 million to 2 million distinct CDR3 sequences; about 32% occur once, and the top ten carry about 0.3%. Input material: cord blood. All receptors come from a newborn girl in good health.

This clonotype was observed at least ten times. The chain uses TRBV28 and TRBJ2-1; D remains ambiguous. Per the germline V gene, CDR1 is MDHEN and CDR2 is SYDVKM. The CDR3 spans 16 residues. The V end lost 3 bases, the J end lost 3 bases, and 15 bases lay between the germline ends. The CDR3 region has the DNA TGTGCCAGCAGTTTGCTCGGCGCGGCACACTACAATGAGCAGTTCTTC. Protein: CASSLLGAAHYNEQFF.

V is TRBV5-1 and J is TRBJ1-2; no clear D. Trimming left V 4 bases short and J 7 bases short, with 20 bases between. This CDR3 region has 15 residues. CDR1 and CDR2 from the germline V gene are SGHRS and YFSETQ. CDR3 nucleotide sequence: TGCGCCAGCAGCCCGGAGCCTCAGGTTTACGGTGGCTACACCTTC. Its protein product is CASSPEPQVYGGYTF.

A word on this clonotype: One junction end disagrees with the germline gene, perhaps due to a read error. The chain links TRBV5-6 to TRBJ2-1, with 8 bases lining up with TRBD1. CDR1 is SGHDT and CDR2 is YYEEEE in the germline V gene. This CDR3 is 13 amino acids long. CDR3 nucleotide sequence: TGTGTCAGCAGCGTAGGACAGGGCAATGAGCAGTTCTTC. This sequence encodes CVSSVGQGNEQFF.

The rearrangement uses TRBV24-1 and TRBJ2-2, with a possible D match to TRBD2 (6 bases). The CDR3 runs 15 residues. The germline gives CDR1 KGHDR, CDR2 SFDVKD. Trimming stripped 2 bases from V and 5 bases from J, with 11 bases between. CDR3 DNA: TGTGCCACCAGTGATTCCGGGACTCTTACCGGGGAGCTGTTTTTT. Its protein is CATSDSGTLTGELFF.

This clonotype was seen more than once but under ten times. V and J are TRBV3-1 and TRBJ1-1; no clear D gene. Germline CDR1 LGHDT, CDR2 YNNKEL (reference sequence). The V end was cut by 2 bases, the J end by 10 bases, with 14 bases between. The CDR3 is 13 amino acids. CDR3 in amino acids: CASSQLRKGVAFF. CDR3 sequence (DNA): TGTGCCAGCAGCCAATTGCGCAAGGGTGTAGCTTTCTTT.

This clonotype has just a few counts. The chain joins TRBV29-1 to TRBJ2-3, with D perhaps TRBD1 (6 bases). The germline CDR1 and CDR2 sequences are SQVTM and ANQGSEA. The germline V and J ends were trimmed by 5 bases and 1 base, with 31 bases remaining between them. The CDR3 contains 20 residues. The CDR3 here is CSVSPAGDPRRLSGTDTQYF. The CDR3 DNA follows: TGCAGCGTTTCCCCGGCAGGGGACCCCCGAAGGCTTTCGGGCACAGATACGCAGTATTTT.

The table lists this clonotype with a few counts. This chain links TRBV3-1 with TRBJ1-5, with a possible D match to TRBD1 (5 bases). The CDR3 sequence is 14 residues long. V was trimmed by 3 bases and J by 4 bases, leaving 10 bases between them. The germline gives CDR1 LGHDT, CDR2 YNNKEL (reference sequence). CDR3 coding DNA: TGTGCCAGCAGCCATTTCAGGGCTAATCAGCCCCAGCATTTT. Translating gives CASSHFRANQPQHF.

This clonotype turned up a few times. V and J are TRBV29-1 and TRBJ1-6; 7 nucleotides align to TRBD1. Germline CDR1 SQVTM, CDR2 ANQGSEA. V lost 6 bases, J lost 10 bases, and 9 bases stayed unmatched. The CDR3 covers 13 residues. The CDR3 DNA reads as TGCAGCGTGAACGACAGGGTAGAGTCACCCCTCCACTTT. Encoded protein: CSVNDRVESPLHF.

This clonotype was observed a few times. As DNA, the CDR3 is TGCAGTGCTAGAGATGGGCATCAGGGGGTGAACACTGAAGCTTTCTTT. It translates to CSARDGHQGVNTEAFF. The chain recombines TRBV20-1 with TRBJ1-1, with 7 nucleotides matching TRBD1. Germline V gene data show CDR1 as DFQATT and CDR2 as SNEGSKA (reference sequence). This CDR3 comprises 16 residues. V was pared by 0 bases and J by 0 bases, with 7 bases of the junction left unmatched.

The rearrangement uses TRBV27 and TRBJ1-4; 7 positions agree with TRBD1. Germline V lookup: CDR1 MNHEY, CDR2 SMNVEV (reference sequence). The CDR3 has 16 residues. V lost 5 bases, J lost 1 base, and 7 bases stayed unmatched. The CDR3, as DNA: TGTGCCAGCAGTCCTTTAACAGGGGAAACTAATGAAAAACTGTTTTTT. Protein product: CASSPLTGETNEKLFF.

The V gene is TRBV7-8, the J gene TRBJ1-4; weak D call: TRBD1 (6 bases). Per the germline V gene, CDR1 is SGHVS and CDR2 is FQNEAQ. Deletions cut 0 bases from V and 4 bases from J, with 12 bases between. The CDR3 totals 16 residues. Here the CDR3 DNA reads TGTGCCAGCAGCTTAGCGCGACAGGCGGGTAATGAAAAACTGTTTTTT. Translation: CASSLARQAGNEKLFF.

The rearrangement joins TRBV28 to TRBJ2-1, with TRBD2 identical over 7 bases. This CDR3 comprises 14 residues. CDR1 is MDHEN and CDR2 is SYDVKM in the germline V gene. The ends lost 1 base at V and 8 bases at J; junction bases unmatched: 5. CDR3 loop: CASSLFRGRDEQFF. In nucleotides, the CDR3 is TGTGCCAGCAGTTTATTTCGGGGGAGGGATGAGCAGTTCTTC.

This clonotype has a count of ten or more. The V gene is TRBV20-1, the J gene TRBJ1-2, with TRBD1 as a possible D gene (5 bases). CDR3 length: 12 residues. V was pared by 7 bases and J by 4 bases, with 13 bases between. The germline CDR1 and CDR2 sequences are DFQATT and SNEGSKA (reference sequence). CDR3 region: CSGRDSSYGYTF. CDR3 DNA sequence: TGCAGTGGTCGCGACAGCTCCTATGGCTACACCTTC.

The chain combines TRBV12-3 or TRBV12-4 with TRBJ2-4, with TRBD2 matching 8 bases. The CDR3 has 14 amino acids. The junction had 5 bases not matched to a gene; V was cut back by 7 bases and J by 3 bases. The chain's CDR3 is CASTVAGSKNIQYF. Written as DNA, the CDR3 is TGTGCCAGCACCGTAGCGGGGAGCAAAAACATTCAGTACTTC.

The chain uses TRBV5-1 and TRBJ1-4, with 7 nucleotides matching TRBD1. Germline lookup yields CDR1 SGHRS and CDR2 YFSETQ. This CDR3 has 16 residues. V gave up 0 bases and J gave up 7 bases; unmatched junction bases: 9. In DNA, the CDR3 is TGCGCCAGCAGCTTGGTGACAGGGCTTAAATTTGAAAAACTGTTTTTT. Translated: CASSLVTGLKFEKLFF.

This clonotype showed up many times. The rearrangement links TRBV18 to TRBJ2-5; unclear D gene. Per the germline V gene, CDR1 is KGHSH and CDR2 is LQKENI. V lost 2 bases and J lost 2, with 6 bases in between. The CDR3 contains 13 residues. CDR3 loop: CASSPNPQETQYF. As DNA, the CDR3 is TGTGCCAGCTCACCAAACCCACAAGAGACCCAGTACTTC.

This clonotype appeared a few times. This chain links TRBV7-6 with TRBJ1-1; D possibly corresponds to TRBD1 (6 bases). This CDR3 spans 15 amino acids. V lost 1 base to trimming and J lost 2 bases, with 11 bases between them. The germline CDR1 and CDR2 sequences are SGHVS and FNYEAQ. Here the CDR3 DNA reads TGTGCCAGCAGCTTAGTTTGGGACATAAACACTGAAGCTTTCTTT. This codes for CASSLVWDINTEAFF.

The chain couples TRBV20-1 to TRBJ1-2, with 10 bases identical to TRBD1. V was clipped by 6 bases and J by 4 bases; unmatched bases: 5. This CDR3 spans 13 amino acids. CDR1 is DFQATT, CDR2 SNEGSKA, per germline (reference sequence). The CDR3 DNA is TGCAGTGCCTCGGGACAGGGGTTCTATGGCTACACCTTC. Encoded protein: CSASGQGFYGYTF.

This chain uses TRBV6-6 with TRBJ2-5; D might be TRBD2 (6 bases). V lost 2 bases to trimming and J lost 2 bases, with 15 bases between them. The germline gives CDR1 MNHNY, CDR2 SVGAGI (reference sequence). CDR3 length: 16 amino acids. The CDR3: CASSYRPPGRQETQYF. In nucleotides, the CDR3 is TGTGCCAGCAGTTACCGACCCCCAGGGAGGCAAGAGACCCAGTACTTC.

This rearrangement joins TRBV24-1 to TRBJ2-3; D is ambiguous. V dropped 0 bases and J dropped 4 bases, with 4 bases sitting between them. The CDR3 loop spans 13 amino acids. Germline V lookup: CDR1 KGHDR, CDR2 SFDVKD. The CDR3 loop reads CATSDLPADTQYF. DNA of the CDR3: TGTGCCACCAGTGATTTGCCCGCAGATACGCAGTATTTT.